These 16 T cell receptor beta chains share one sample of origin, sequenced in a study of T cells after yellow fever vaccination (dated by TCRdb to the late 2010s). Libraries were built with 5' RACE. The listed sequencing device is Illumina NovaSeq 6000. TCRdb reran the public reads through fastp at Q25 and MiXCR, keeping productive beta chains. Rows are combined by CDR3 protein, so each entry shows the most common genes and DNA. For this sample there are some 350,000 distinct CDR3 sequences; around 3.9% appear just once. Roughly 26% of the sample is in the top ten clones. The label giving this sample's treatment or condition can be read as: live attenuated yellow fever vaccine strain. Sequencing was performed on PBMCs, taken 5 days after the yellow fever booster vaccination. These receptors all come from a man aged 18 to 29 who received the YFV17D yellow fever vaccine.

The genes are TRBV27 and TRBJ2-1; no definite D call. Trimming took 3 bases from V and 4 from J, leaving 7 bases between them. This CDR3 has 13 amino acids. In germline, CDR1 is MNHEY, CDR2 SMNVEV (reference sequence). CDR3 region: CASSFSWYNEQFF. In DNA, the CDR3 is TGTGCCAGCAGTTTTAGCTGGTACAATGAGCAGTTCTTC.

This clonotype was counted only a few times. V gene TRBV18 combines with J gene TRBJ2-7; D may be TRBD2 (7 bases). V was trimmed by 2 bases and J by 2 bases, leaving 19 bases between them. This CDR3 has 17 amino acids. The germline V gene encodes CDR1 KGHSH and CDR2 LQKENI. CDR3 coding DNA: TGTGCCAGCTCACCATCACCGGGGGCGGGGGCCCCCTACGAGCAGTACGTC. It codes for CASSPSPGAGAPYEQYV.

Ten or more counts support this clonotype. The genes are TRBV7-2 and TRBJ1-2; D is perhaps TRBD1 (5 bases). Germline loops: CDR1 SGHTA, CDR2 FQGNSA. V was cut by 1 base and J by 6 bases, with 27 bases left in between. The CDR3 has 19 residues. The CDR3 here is CASSLGFWGRLNPDNGYTF. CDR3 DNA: TGTGCCAGCAGCTTAGGGTTCTGGGGCAGACTAAATCCCGACAATGGCTACACCTTC. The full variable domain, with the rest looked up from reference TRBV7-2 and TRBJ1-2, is GAGVSQSPSNKVTEKGKDVELRCDPISGHTALYWYRQSLGQGLEFLIYFQGNSAPDKSGLPSDRFSAERTGGSVSTLTIQRTQQEDSAVYLCASSLGFWGRLNPDNGYTFGSGTRLTVV.

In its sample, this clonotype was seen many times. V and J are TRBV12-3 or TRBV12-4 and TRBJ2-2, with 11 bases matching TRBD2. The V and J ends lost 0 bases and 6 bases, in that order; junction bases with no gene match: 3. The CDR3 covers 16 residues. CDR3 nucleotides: TGTGCCAGCAGTTTAGCTAGCGGGGGGGCAGCCGGGGAGCTGTTTTTT. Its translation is CASSLASGGAAGELFF.

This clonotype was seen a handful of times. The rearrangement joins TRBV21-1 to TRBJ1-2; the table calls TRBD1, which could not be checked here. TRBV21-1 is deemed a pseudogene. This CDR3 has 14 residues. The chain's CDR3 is CASSKERGPCGYTF. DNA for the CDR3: TGTGCCAGCAGCAAAGAAAGGGGGCCCTGTGGCTACACCTTC.

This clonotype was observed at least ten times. For the CDR3, the DNA is TGTGCCAGCAGTTCTATTTTCCCCGGGACAGGGGCCAACTATGGCTACACCTTC. As protein: CASSSIFPGTGANYGYTF. V and J are TRBV27 and TRBJ1-2, with 10 nucleotides matching TRBD1. The CDR3 is 18 residues long. Germline V gene sequence: CDR1 MNHEY, CDR2 SMNVEV (reference sequence). The V gene end was trimmed by 4 bases and the J gene end by 2 bases; junction bases not matched to a gene: 13.

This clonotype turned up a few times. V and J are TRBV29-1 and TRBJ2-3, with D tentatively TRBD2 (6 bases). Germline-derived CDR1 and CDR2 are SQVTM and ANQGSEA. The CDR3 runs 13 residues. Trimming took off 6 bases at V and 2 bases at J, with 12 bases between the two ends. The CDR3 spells CSVGGTFTDTQYF. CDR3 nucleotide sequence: TGCAGCGTCGGAGGGACTTTCACAGATACGCAGTATTTT.

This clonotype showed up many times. CDR3 protein: CAITIGPLEEQFF. The CDR3 DNA sequence: TGTGCCATCACCATAGGACCCCTGGAGGAGCAGTTCTTC. This chain links TRBV10-3 with TRBJ2-1; no clear D. V was pared by 7 bases and J by 10 bases, with 17 bases between. CDR1 is ENHRY and CDR2 is SYGVKD in the germline V gene. The CDR3 loop spans 13 amino acids.

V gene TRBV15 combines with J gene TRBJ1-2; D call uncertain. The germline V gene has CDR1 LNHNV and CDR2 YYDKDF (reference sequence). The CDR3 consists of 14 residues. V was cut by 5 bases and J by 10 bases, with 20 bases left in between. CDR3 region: CATSGRLSKEDYTF. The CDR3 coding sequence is TGTGCCACCAGCGGGCGACTCAGTAAAGAGGACTACACCTTC. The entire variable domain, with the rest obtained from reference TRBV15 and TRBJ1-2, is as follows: DAMVIQNPRYQVTQFGKPVTLSCSQTLNHNVMYWYQQKSSQAPKLLFHYYDKDFNNEADTPDNFQSRRPNTSFCFLDIRSPGLGDTAMYLCATSGRLSKEDYTFGSGTRLTVV.

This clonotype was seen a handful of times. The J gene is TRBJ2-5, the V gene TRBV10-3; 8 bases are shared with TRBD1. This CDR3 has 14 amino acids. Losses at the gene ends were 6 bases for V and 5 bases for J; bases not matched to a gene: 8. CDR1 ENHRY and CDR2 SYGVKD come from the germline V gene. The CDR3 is CAIRGDRSGETQYF. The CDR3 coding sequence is TGTGCCATCAGGGGGGACAGGTCCGGGGAGACCCAGTACTTC.

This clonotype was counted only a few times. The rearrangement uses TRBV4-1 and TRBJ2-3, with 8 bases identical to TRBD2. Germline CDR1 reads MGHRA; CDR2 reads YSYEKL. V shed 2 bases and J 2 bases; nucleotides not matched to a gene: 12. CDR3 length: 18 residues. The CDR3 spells CASSQTPDWRGDTDTQYF. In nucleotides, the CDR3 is TGCGCCAGCAGCCAAACCCCTGACTGGCGGGGGGACACAGATACGCAGTATTTT.

The CDR3 bases are TGTGCCAGCAGCGGGGAAGTGGGCCCCACAGATACGCAGTATTTT. Protein: CASSGEVGPTDTQYF. The chain joins TRBV2 to TRBJ2-3; D possibly corresponds to TRBD2 (5 bases). V was pared by 6 bases and J by 2 bases, with 15 bases between. Germline V gene sequence: CDR1 SNHLY, CDR2 FYNNEI. This CDR3 has 15 residues.

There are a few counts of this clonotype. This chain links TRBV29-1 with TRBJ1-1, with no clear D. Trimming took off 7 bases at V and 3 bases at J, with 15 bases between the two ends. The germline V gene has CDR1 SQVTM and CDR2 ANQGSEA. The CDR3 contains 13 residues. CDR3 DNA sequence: TGCAGCGCTACTTCTAACACTCACACTGAAGCTTTCTTT. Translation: CSATSNTHTEAFF.

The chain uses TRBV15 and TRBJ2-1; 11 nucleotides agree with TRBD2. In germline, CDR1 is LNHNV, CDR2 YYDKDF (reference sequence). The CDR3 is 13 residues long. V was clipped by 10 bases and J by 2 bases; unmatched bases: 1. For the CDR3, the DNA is TGTGCCAGTAGCGGGGGGGCCTACAATGAGCAGTTCTTC. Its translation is CASSGGAYNEQFF.

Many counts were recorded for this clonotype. DNA for the CDR3: TGCAGCGTAACCCGCGCGGGTTGGAATGGCTACACCTTC. Its protein is CSVTRAGWNGYTF. The chain is built from TRBV29-1 and TRBJ1-2; D is unresolved. Trimming cost V 6 bases and J 6 bases, with 17 bases left between them. Germline CDR1 and CDR2: SQVTM and ANQGSEA. CDR3 length equals 13 residues.

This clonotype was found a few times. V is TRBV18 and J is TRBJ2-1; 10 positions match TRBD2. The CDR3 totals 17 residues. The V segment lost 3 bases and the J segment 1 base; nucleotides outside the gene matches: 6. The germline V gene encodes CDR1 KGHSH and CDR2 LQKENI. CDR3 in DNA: TGTGCCAGCTCACCCTGGCTAGCGGGAGAATCCTACAATGAGCAGTTCTTC. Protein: CASSPWLAGESYNEQFF.